The source of this TCR beta chain is a study of T-cell memory formation after mild COVID-19 (dated by TCRdb to the early 2020s). Concerning the study at large: Most TCR sequence clusters were specific to one of the two donors. In a couple of donors, T-cell clones that expanded and contracted after mild COVID-19 were tracked by sequencing TCRalpha and TCRbeta repertoires over time. Two young, previously healthy adult volunteers, one female and one male, were included in the cohort. The study at large found these results: Contracting CD4+ clones were located mainly in the CM and EM memory subsets, whereas CD8+ clones were found to be enriched in EMRA. The study included only a couple of mild cases, and larger cohorts that include severe cases with pre-infection samples were judged to be necessary. SARS-CoV-2 specificity was not confirmed for the second-wave clones peaking on day 37. Balanced CD4/CD8 phenotypes were observed for clones contracting from day 15 to 85, whereas a bias towards CD4+ was observed for a second wave of clones expanding from day 15 to 37. Some responding clones were found in pre-infection memory, which suggests that pre-existing cross-reactive memory T cells took part in the SARS-CoV-2 response.

The sequencing machine was an Illumina NovaSeq 6000. cDNA libraries for TCRalpha and TCRbeta were prepared by 5'RACE using constant-segment primers, with sample barcodes and unique molecular identifiers added. RNA was extracted from every sample with Trizol reagent. Library amplification was performed in two PCR steps, and a second sample barcode and Illumina TruSeq adapters were introduced in the second step. The libraries were sequenced on an Illumina NovaSeq using 2 x 150 bp paired-end reads. Regarding the original processing steps: The reads were demultiplexed and collapsed into UMI-guided consensus sequences using migec v1.2.7. Using mixcr v2.1.11, the UMI consensuses were aligned to TRA and TRB V and J templates and assembled into clonotypes. A clonotype was counted as expanded or contracted only if both edgeR and NoisET called the change significant, with noise models trained on biological replicates. edgeR calls used a false discovery rate-adjusted p below 0.01 and a log2 fold-change threshold of 1. As an exploratory analysis of dynamics, max-normalized trajectories of the 1000 most abundant clonotypes were examined by PCA with hierarchical clustering. The CD4 or CD8 phenotype of responding clones was assigned using the separately sequenced CD4+ and CD8+ repertoires. The public sequencing data were trimmed at Q25 with fastp and processed into clonotypes with MiXCR by TCRdb, which kept only in-frame beta chains. Rows are unified per CDR3 protein, each entry keeping the most common DNA and genes. TCRdb, not the authors, supplied the V and J calls. This sample has about 180,000 distinct CDR3 sequences in its table, and around 15% of those were observed once. The ten top clones hold about 2.1% of the sample.

This clonotype was found a few times. The target of this receptor is not known. Per-base qualities were not stored, and no clone one base away is much larger. Ficoll-Paque density gradient centrifugation was used to isolate PBMCs. The receptor's source is an adult woman who had mild COVID-19 (a few samples of this study predate the infection). The sample titles of this study are shuffled in the database, so cell type and time point are left out; the donor was told from shared clones. Material: PBMCs or a T cell subset sorted from them (not recorded which).

The bases are TGTGCCAGCAGCCCTAGCGGGAGGGCCGCAGATACGCAGTATTTT. Its protein is CASSPSGRAADTQYF. This chain joins TRBV4-2 to TRBJ2-3; 12 nucleotides in the junction match TRBD2. CDR1 is given as LGHNA and CDR2 as YNFKEQ, both from the germline V gene. The germline V and J ends show losses of 4 bases and 4 bases respectively, and no gene match explains 3 bases of the junction. The cysteine opens and the phenylalanine closes a CDR3 of 15 amino acids. The sequence is cut down to CDR3 DNA, 45 bases in frame from base 1.